This T cell receptor (beta chain) was identified during a study of T cell repertoires in cytomegalovirus infection. J lost 2 bases, V lost 5 bases, and 6 bases had no gene match. Germline V CDR1 and CDR2: DFQATT, SNEGSKA (reference sequence). This CDR3 region has 14 residues. TCRdb reprocessed the reads via MiXCR and lists one record per CDR3 protein. The sample consists of about 100,000 distinct CDR3 sequences, around a quarter of them appearing once. Sequences were obtained from CD8+ T cells from PBMCs. The sequence was obtained from a human donor in good health (CMV status not recorded). Some clones in this sample may be carry-over from other donors' samples. The chain carries TRBV20-1 and TRBJ2-3; 8 bases map to TRBD2. The DNA of the CDR3 is TGCAGTGCTCCGGGGGGGTGGGTCACAGATACGCAGTATTTT. It specifies CSAPGGWVTDTQYF.